The source of this T cell receptor (beta chain) is a study of blood T cell repertoires in COVID-19. Sequenced by immunoSEQ multiplex PCR; TCRdb stores in-frame clones only, minus some. The table has around 140,000 clones, more than 70% seen once; the top ten hold about 1.5%. The CDR3 length is 14 residues. Looked up from germline, CDR1 is GTSNPN and CDR2 is SVGIG (reference sequence). V was trimmed by 2 bases and J by 4 bases, leaving 14 bases between them. This clonotype was obtained from a man aged 55 to 70 with acute or convalescent COVID-19. The sample comprised peripheral blood. The chain joins TRBV30 to TRBJ1-2; D ambiguous. Written as DNA, the CDR3 is TGTGCCTGGAGTTTTTCCCAAGGAGGCTATGGCTACACCTTC. This translates into CAWSFSQGGYGYTF.